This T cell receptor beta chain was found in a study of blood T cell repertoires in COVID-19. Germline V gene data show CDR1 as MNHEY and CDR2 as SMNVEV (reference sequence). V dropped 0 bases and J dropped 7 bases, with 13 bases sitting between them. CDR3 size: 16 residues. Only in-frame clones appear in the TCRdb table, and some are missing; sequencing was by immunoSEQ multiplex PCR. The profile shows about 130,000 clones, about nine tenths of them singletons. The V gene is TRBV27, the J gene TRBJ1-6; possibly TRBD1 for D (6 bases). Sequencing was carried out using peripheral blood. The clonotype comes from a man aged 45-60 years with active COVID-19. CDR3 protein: CASSLSQTGWNSPLHF. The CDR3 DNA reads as TGTGCCAGCAGTTTATCCCAAACAGGGTGGAATTCACCCCTCCACTTT.